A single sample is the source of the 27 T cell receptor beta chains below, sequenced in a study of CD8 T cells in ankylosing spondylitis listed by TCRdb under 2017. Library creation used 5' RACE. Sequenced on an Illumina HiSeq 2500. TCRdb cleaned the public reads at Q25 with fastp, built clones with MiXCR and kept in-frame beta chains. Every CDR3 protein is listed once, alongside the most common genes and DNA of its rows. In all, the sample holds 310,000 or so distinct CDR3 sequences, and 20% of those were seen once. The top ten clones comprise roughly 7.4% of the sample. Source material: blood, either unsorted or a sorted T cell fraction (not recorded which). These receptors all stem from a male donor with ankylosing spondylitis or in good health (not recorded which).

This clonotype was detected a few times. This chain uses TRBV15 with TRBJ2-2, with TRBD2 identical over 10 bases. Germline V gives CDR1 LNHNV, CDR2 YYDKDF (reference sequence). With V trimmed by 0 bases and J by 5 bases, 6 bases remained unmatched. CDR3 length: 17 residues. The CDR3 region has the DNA TGTGCCACCAGCAGAGATCGACTAGCGGGCGTTACCGGGGAGCTGTTTTTT. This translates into CATSRDRLAGVTGELFF. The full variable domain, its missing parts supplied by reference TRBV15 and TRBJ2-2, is DAMVIQNPRYQVTQFGKPVTLSCSQTLNHNVMYWYQQKSSQAPKLLFHYYDKDFNNEADTPDNFQSRRPNTSFCFLDIRSPGLGDTAMYLCATSRDRLAGVTGELFFGEGSRLTVL.

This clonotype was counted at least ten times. The CDR3 nucleotides read TGTGCCATCAGAGCCGACACAGAATACAATCAGCCCCAGCATTTT. The encoded protein is CAIRADTEYNQPQHF. The gene calls are TRBV10-3 and TRBJ1-5; D gene unclear. V lost 6 bases, J lost 3 bases, and 15 bases lay in between. The CDR3 runs to 15 residues. The germline gives CDR1 ENHRY, CDR2 SYGVKD.

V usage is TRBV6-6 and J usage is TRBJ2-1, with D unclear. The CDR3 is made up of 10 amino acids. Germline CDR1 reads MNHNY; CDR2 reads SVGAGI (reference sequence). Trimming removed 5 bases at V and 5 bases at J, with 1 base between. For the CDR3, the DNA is TGTGCCAGCAGTGACAATGAGCAGTTCTTC. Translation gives CASSDNEQFF.

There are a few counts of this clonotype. The CDR3 DNA sequence: TGCAGTGCTAGTGCGCGGATAGCGGGGTACAATGAGCAGTTCTTC. It yields the protein CSASARIAGYNEQFF. V gene TRBV20-1 combines with J gene TRBJ2-1; TRBD2 matches at 8 bases. The CDR3 runs 15 residues. With 3 bases clipped from V and 4 bases from J, the junction kept 8 bases outside the gene matches. Germline values: CDR1 DFQATT, CDR2 SNEGSKA (reference sequence).

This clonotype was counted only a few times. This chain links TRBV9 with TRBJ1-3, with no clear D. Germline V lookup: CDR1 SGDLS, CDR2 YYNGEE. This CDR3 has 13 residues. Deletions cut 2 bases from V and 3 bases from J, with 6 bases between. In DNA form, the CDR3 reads TGTGCCAGCAGCGTTGCGGATGGAAACACCATATATTTT. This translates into CASSVADGNTIYF.

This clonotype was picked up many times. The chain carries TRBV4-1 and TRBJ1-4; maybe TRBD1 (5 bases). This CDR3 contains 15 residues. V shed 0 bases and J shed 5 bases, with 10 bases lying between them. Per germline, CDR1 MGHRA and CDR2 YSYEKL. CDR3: CASSQERGVNEKLFF. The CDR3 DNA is TGCGCCAGCAGCCAAGAACGGGGGGTAAATGAAAAACTGTTTTTT.

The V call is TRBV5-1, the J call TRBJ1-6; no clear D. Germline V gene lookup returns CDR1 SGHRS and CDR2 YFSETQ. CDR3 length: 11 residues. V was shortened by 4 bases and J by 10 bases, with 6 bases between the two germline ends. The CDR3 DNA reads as TGCGCCAGCAGCATGAAATCACCCCTCCACTTT. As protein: CASSMKSPLHF.

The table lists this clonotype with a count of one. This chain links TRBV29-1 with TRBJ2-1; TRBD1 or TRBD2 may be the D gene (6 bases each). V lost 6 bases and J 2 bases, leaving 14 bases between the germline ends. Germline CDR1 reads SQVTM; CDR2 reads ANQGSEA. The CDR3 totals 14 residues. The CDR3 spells CSVKMEGAYNEQFF. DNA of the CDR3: TGCAGCGTGAAGATGGAGGGGGCCTACAATGAGCAGTTCTTC.

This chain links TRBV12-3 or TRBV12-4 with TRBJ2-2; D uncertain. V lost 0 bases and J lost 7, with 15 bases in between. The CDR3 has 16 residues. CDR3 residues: CASSLARQTLGGELFF. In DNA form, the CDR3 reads TGTGCCAGCAGTTTAGCAAGGCAGACCCTGGGCGGGGAGCTGTTTTTT.

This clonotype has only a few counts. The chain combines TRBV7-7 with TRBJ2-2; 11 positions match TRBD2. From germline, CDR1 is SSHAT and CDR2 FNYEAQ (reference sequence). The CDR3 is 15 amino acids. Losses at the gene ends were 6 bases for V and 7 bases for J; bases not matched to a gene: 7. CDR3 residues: CASRALAGEVGELFF. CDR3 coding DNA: TGTGCCAGCAGGGCACTAGCGGGAGAAGTCGGGGAGCTGTTTTTT.

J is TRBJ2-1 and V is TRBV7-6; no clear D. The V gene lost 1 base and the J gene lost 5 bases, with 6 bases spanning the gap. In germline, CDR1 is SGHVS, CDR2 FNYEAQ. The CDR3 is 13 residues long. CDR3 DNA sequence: TGTGCCAGCAGCTTAGGCGGTCACAATGAGCAGTTCTTC. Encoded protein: CASSLGGHNEQFF.

The chain's CDR3 is CASSPLGGTGFGYTF. CDR3 nucleotides: TGTGCCAGCAGCCCCCTAGGAGGGACAGGGTTTGGCTACACCTTC. The V and J genes are TRBV7-2 and TRBJ1-2; 9 nucleotides match TRBD1. The V gene end was trimmed by 5 bases and the J gene end by 7 bases; junction bases not matched to a gene: 11. The germline CDR1 and CDR2 sequences are SGHTA and FQGNSA. The CDR3 covers 15 residues.

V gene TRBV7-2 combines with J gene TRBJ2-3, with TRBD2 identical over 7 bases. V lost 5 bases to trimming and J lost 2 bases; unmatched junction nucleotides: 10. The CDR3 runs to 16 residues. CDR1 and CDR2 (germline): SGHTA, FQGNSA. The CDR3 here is CASSQRVGGITDTQYF. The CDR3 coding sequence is TGTGCCAGCAGCCAACGGGTGGGGGGGATCACAGATACGCAGTATTTT.

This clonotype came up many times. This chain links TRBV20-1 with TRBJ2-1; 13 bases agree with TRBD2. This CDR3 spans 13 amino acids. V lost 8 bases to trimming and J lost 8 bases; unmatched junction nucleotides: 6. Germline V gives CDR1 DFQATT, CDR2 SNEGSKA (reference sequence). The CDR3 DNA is TGCAGTTCCGGGACTAGCGGGACCTATGAGCAGTTCTTC. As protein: CSSGTSGTYEQFF.

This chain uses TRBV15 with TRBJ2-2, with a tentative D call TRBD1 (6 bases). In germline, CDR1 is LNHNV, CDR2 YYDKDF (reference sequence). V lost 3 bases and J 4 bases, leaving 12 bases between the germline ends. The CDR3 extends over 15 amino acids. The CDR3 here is CATSRTGQFTGELFF. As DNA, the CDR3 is TGTGCCACCAGCAGGACAGGACAGTTCACCGGGGAGCTGTTTTTT. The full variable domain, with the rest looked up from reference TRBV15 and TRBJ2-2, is DAMVIQNPRYQVTQFGKPVTLSCSQTLNHNVMYWYQQKSSQAPKLLFHYYDKDFNNEADTPDNFQSRRPNTSFCFLDIRSPGLGDTAMYLCATSRTGQFTGELFFGEGSRLTVL.

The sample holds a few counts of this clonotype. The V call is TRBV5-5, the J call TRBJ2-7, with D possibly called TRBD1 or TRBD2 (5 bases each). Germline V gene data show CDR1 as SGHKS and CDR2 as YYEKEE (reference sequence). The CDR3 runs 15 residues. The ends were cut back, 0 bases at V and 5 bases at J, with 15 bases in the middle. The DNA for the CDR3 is TGTGCCAGCAGCTTGGCCCCCCCTAGAGGGGACGAGCAGTACGTC. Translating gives CASSLAPPRGDEQYV.

The DNA of the CDR3 is TGCAGTGCCCTAAATAGCGGGAGAGGGGGAATTTACAATGAGCAGTTCTTC. Its translation: CSALNSGRGGIYNEQFF. The V and J genes are TRBV20-1 and TRBJ2-1; 9 nucleotides match TRBD2. Germline values: CDR1 DFQATT, CDR2 SNEGSKA (reference sequence). The CDR3 consists of 17 residues. After removal of 6 bases from V and 4 bases from J, the junction contained 16 bases not matched to a gene.

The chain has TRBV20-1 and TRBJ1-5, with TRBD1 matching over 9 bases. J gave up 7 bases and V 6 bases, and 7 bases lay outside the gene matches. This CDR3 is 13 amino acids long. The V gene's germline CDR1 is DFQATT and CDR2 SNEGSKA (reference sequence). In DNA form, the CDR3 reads TGCAGTGCCGCGGACAGGGGAGACCAGCCCCAGCATTTT. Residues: CSAADRGDQPQHF.

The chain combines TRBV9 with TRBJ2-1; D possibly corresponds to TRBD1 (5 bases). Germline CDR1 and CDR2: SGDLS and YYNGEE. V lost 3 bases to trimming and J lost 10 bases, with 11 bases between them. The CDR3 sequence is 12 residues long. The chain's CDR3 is CASSALRTEQFF. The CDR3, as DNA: TGTGCCAGCAGCGCCCTCCGGACAGAGCAGTTCTTC.

The CDR3 DNA reads as TGTGCCAGCAGCTATAGCGGGGGGAGCTACAATGAGCAGTTCTTC. It specifies CASSYSGGSYNEQFF. The V call is TRBV7-3, the J call TRBJ2-1; 10 positions agree with TRBD2. Germline loops: CDR1 SGHTA, CDR2 FQGTGA. V gave up 4 bases and J gave up 3 bases; unmatched junction bases: 3. The CDR3 is made up of 15 amino acids.

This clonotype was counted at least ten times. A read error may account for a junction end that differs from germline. This CDR3 is CASRLEGGYTF. The CDR3 region has the DNA TGCGCCAGCAGGTTGGAAGGTGGCTACACCTTC. This chain connects TRBV5-1 to TRBJ1-2; D ambiguous. The CDR3 consists of 11 residues. The V gene's germline CDR1 is SGHRS and CDR2 YFSETQ. Using reference TRBV5-1 and TRBJ1-2 for the parts outside the CDR3, the full variable domain is KAGVTQTPRYLIKTRGQQVTLSCSPISGHRSVSWYQQTPGQGLQFLFEYFSETQRNKGNFPGRFSGRQFSNSRSEMNVSTLELGDSALYLCASRLEGGYTFGSGTRLTVV.

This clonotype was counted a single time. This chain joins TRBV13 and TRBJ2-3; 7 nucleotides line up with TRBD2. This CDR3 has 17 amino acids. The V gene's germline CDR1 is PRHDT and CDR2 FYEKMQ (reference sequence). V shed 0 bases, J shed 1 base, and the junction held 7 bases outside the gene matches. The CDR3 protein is CASSLGRAGVRTDTQYF. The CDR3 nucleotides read TGTGCCAGCAGCTTAGGCCGGGCGGGGGTCCGCACAGATACGCAGTATTTT.

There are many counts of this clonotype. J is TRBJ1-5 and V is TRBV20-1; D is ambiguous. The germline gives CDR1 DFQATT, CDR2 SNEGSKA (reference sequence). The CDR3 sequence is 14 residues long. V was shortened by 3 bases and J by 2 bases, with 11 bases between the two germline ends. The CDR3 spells CSASNSGGNQPQHF. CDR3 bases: TGCAGTGCTAGTAATAGCGGGGGCAATCAGCCCCAGCATTTT.

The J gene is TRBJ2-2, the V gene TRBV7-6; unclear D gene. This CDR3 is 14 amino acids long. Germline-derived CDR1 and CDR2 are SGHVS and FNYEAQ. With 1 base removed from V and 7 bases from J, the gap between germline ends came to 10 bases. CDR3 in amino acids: CASSLERNVGELFF. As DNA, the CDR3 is TGTGCCAGCAGCTTAGAGAGGAATGTCGGGGAGCTGTTTTTT.

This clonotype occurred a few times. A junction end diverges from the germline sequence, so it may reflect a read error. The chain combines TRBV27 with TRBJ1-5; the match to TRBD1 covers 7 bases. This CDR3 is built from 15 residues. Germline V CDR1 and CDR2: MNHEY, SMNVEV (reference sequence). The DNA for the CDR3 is TGTGCCACCAGTACCGACAGGGCTAACAATCAGCCCCAGCATTTT. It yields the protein CATSTDRANNQPQHF.

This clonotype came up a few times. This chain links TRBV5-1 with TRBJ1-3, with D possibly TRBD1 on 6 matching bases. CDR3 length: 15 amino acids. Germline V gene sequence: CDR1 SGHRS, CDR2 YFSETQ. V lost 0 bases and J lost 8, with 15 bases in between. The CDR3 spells CASSLGTVNGDTIYF. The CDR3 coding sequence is TGCGCCAGCAGCTTGGGGACAGTGAATGGTGACACCATATATTTT.

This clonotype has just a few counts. The DNA for the CDR3 is TGTGCCAGCAGTAAACCCGGGACAGGCCTCACTGAAGCTTTCTTT. It encodes CASSKPGTGLTEAFF. The V gene is TRBV28, the J gene TRBJ1-1; 8 bases are a match to TRBD1. V shed 5 bases and J 4 bases; nucleotides not matched to a gene: 9. The CDR3 is 15 residues long. Germline V gene sequence: CDR1 MDHEN, CDR2 SYDVKM.